This T cell receptor (beta chain) was found in a study of T-cell reconstitution after alpha-beta-depleted transplantation in children. Per the germline V gene, CDR1 is KGHDR and CDR2 is SFDVKD. The V and J ends lost 1 base and 6 bases respectively, with 9 bases between them. The CDR3 consists of 14 residues. Unique molecular identifiers featured in how the TCRbeta library was prepared. MiXCR was run by TCRdb on the PCR reads, yielding one entry per CDR3 protein. Of about 640,000 distinct CDR3 sequences listed, approximately 16% are singletons. This clonotype was detected ten times or more. This TCR was sampled from a human donor who donated a stem cell graft to a child with acute myeloid leukemia. The source was PBMCs from the stem cell graft donor, collected from the stem cell graft. V and J are TRBV24-1 and TRBJ2-1; D ambiguous. CDR3 region: CATSDFETANEQFF. CDR3 DNA sequence: TGTGCCACCAGTGATTTTGAGACGGCCAATGAGCAGTTCTTC.